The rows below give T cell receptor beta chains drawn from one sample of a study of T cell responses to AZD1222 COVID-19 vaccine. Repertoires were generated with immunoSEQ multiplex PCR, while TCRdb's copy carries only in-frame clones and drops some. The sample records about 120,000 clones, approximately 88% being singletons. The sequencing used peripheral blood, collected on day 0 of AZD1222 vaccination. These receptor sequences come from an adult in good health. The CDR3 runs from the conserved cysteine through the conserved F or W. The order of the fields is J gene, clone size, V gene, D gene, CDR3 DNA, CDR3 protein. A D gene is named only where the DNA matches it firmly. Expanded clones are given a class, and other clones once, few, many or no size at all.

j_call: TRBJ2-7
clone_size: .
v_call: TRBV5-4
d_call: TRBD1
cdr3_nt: TGTGCCAGCAGGCCGGGACAGCTTAAGGGCTACGAGCAGTACTTC
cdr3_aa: CASRPGQLKGYEQYF

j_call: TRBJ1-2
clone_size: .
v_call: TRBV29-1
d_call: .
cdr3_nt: TGCAGCGTAATCCTGACTAACTATGGCTACACCTTC
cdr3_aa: CSVILTNYGYTF

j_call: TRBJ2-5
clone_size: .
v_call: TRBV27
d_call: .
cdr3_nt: TGTGCCAGCAGCTGGGACTTCCAAGAGACCCAGTACTTC
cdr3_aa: CASSWDFQETQYF

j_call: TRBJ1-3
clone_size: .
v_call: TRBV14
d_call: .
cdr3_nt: TGTGCCAGCAGCCACCAACTGGGCTTAGGTGGAAACACCATATATTTT
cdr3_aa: CASSHQLGLGGNTIYF

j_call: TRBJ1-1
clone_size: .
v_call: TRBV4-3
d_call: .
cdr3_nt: TGCGCCAGCAGCCAAGTCCTAAGTTTGACCGGGCCTATGAACACTGAAGCTTTCTTT
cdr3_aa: CASSQVLSLTGPMNTEAFF

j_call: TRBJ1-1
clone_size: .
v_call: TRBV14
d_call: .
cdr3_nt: TGTGCCAGCACCCTCGGAGTTTACACTGAAGCTTTCTTT
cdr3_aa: CASTLGVYTEAFF

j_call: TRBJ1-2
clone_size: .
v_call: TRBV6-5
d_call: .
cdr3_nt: TGTGCCAGTAAGGACGGAGCTAACTATGGCTACACCTTC
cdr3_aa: CASKDGANYGYTF

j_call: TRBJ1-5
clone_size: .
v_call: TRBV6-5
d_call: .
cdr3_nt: TGTGCCAGCATCGCCCGGACGGCGACCTATCAGCCCCAGCATTTT
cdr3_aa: CASIARTATYQPQHF

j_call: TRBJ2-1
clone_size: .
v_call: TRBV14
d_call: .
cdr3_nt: TGTGCCAGCAGCCGCAAACAGGGAGGGGAGCAGTTCTTC
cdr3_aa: CASSRKQGGEQFF

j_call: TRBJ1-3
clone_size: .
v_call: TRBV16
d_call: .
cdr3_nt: TGTGCCAGCAGCTTCGACCCAAACTCTGGAAACACCATATATTTT
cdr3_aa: CASSFDPNSGNTIYF

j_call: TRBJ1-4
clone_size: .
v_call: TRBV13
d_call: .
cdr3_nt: TGTGCCAGCAGCTTACGGTCTGCTAATGAAAAACTGTTTTTT
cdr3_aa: CASSLRSANEKLFF

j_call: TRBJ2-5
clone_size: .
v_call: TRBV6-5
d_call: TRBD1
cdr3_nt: TGTGCCAGCAGCCGGACAGGTAGAGAGACCCAGTACTTC
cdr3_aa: CASSRTGRETQYF

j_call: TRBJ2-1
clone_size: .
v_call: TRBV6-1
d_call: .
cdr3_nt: TGTGCCAGCAGTGAAGAAGGACAGCCTTGGAGAGAGCAGTTCTTC
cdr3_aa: CASSEEGQPWREQFF

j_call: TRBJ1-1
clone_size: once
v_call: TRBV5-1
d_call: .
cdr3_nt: TGCGCCAGCAGCTTTGGACAGTCGCCCACTGAAGCTTTCTTT
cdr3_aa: CASSFGQSPTEAFF

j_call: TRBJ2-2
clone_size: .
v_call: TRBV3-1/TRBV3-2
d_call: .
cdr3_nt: TGTGCCAGCAGCCAAGAATTGGCGGCCGAAGAGAACACCGGGGAGCTGTTTTTT
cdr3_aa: CASSQELAAEENTGELFF

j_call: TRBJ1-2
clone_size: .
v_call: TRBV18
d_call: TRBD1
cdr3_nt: TGTGCCAGCTCACCACGGACCGGGACAGGGCATGGCTACACCTTC
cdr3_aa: CASSPRTGTGHGYTF

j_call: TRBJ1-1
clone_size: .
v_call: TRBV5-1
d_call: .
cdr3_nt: TGCGCCAGCAGCTTCTCAGGACAGAACACTGAAGCTTTCTTT
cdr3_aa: CASSFSGQNTEAFF

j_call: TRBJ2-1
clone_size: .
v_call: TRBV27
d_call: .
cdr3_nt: TGTGCCAGCAGTTTAACGGGGGACGCCTACAATGAGCAGTTCTTC
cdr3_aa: CASSLTGDAYNEQFF

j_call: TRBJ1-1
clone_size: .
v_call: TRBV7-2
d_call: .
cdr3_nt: TGTGCCAGCACGGGAAGGGAGTGGGACACTGAAGCTTTCTTT
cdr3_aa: CASTGREWDTEAFF

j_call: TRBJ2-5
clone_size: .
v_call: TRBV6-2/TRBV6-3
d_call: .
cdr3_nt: TGTGCCAGCAGTTACCTCTGGTTTGAGACCCAGTACTTC
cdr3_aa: CASSYLWFETQYF

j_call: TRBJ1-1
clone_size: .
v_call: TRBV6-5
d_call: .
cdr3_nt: TGTGCCAGCAGTTACGGATACAAAGGGCACACTGAAGCTTTCTTT
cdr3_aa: CASSYGYKGHTEAFF

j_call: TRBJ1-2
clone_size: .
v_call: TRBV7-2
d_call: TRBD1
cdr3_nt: TGTGCCAGCAGTTTTGGAGCGGGACAGGGGAACTATGGCTACACCTTC
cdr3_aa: CASSFGAGQGNYGYTF

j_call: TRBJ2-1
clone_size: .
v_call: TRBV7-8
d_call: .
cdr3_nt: TGTGCCAGCAGCTTACAAAATTACAATGAGCAGTTCTTC
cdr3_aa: CASSLQNYNEQFF

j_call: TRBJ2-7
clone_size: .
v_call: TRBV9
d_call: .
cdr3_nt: TGTGCCAGCAGCGAGGGACCGGGACTCTACGAGCAGTACTTC
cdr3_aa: CASSEGPGLYEQYF

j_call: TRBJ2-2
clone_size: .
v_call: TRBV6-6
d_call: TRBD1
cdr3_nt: TGTGCCAGCAGTTATCCTAGACAGGGACCGGGGGAGCTGTTTTTT
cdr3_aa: CASSYPRQGPGELFF

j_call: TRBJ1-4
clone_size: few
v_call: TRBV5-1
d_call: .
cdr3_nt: TGCGCCAGCAGCTTAGGGGCGCGGGAAAAACTGTTTTTT
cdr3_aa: CASSLGAREKLFF